This is a list of T cell receptor beta chains from one sample in a study of shared clonotypes between healthy human individuals. Repertoires were generated with immunoSEQ multiplex PCR, while TCRdb's copy carries only in-frame clones and drops some. Seen here are about 2.1 million clones, roughly 95% observed once, and the top ten hold under 2%. The sample comprised naive CD8+ T cells from PBMCs. The receptors were gathered from a man between 18 and 29 years old in good health. Some clones in this sample may be carry-over from other donors' samples. CDR3s include the opening cysteine and the closing phenylalanine or tryptophan. A D gene is named only where the DNA matches it firmly. Size tells how often a clone was seen (once, few, many) or the class of an expanded clone, and some rows leave it out.

-	TRBD1	TRBV2	TRBJ1-1	CARITGEVGAFF	TGTGCCAGGATCACAGGGGAGGTCGGAGCTTTCTTT
-	TRBD1	TRBV5-1	TRBJ1-4	CASSWGQTTNEKLFF	TGCGCCAGCAGCTGGGGACAGACAACTAATGAAAAACTGTTTTTT
-	TRBD1	TRBV29-1	TRBJ2-1	CSVGDRLTGEQFF	TGCAGCGTTGGGGACAGGTTAACCGGTGAGCAGTTCTTC
few	-	TRBV27	TRBJ1-1	CASSLSWTLNTEAFF	TGTGCCAGCAGTTTATCGTGGACACTGAACACTGAAGCTTTCTTT
-	-	TRBV19	TRBJ2-5	CASSIAGTGYQETQYF	TGTGCCAGTAGTATCGCGGGGACTGGGTACCAAGAGACCCAGTACTTC
-	TRBD1	TRBV27	TRBJ1-2	CASSIQGSWGYTF	TGTGCCAGCAGCATACAGGGGTCTTGGGGCTACACCTTC
few	-	TRBV4-1	TRBJ1-1	CASSQDRREAFF	TGCGCCAGCAGCCAAGATCGGCGCGAAGCTTTCTTT
-	TRBD2	TRBV28	TRBJ2-7	CASSSAREATYEQYF	TGTGCCAGCAGTTCGGCGCGGGAGGCCACCTACGAGCAGTACTTC
-	TRBD1	TRBV10-2	TRBJ2-7	CASNDRTGAAEQYF	TGCGCCAGCAATGACCGGACAGGGGCGGCCGAGCAGTACTTC
-	-	TRBV7-9	TRBJ2-7	CASSSAPGDGAYEQYF	TGTGCCAGCAGCTCGGCCCCCGGGGACGGAGCCTACGAGCAGTACTTC
-	-	TRBV19	TRBJ2-7	CASSIFGASYEQYF	TGTGCCAGTAGTATCTTCGGGGCCTCCTACGAGCAGTACTTC
-	-	TRBV7-2	TRBJ2-7	CASSLYTGVISYEQYF	TGTGCCAGCAGCTTATATACGGGAGTCATTTCCTACGAGCAGTACTTC
-	-	TRBV5-4	TRBJ2-7	CASSYTTYEQYF	TGTGCCAGCAGCTACACTACGTACGAGCAGTACTTC
-	TRBD1	TRBV27	TRBJ1-1	CASSLLGQGDTEAFF	TGTGCCAGCAGTTTATTGGGACAGGGCGACACTGAAGCTTTCTTT
-	-	TRBV6-1	TRBJ1-1	CASSGGWMDPNTEAFF	TGTGCCAGCAGTGGAGGATGGATGGACCCGAACACTGAAGCTTTCTTT
-	-	TRBV2	TRBJ2-5	CASIQGLGQETQYF	TGTGCCAGCATCCAGGGGTTGGGCCAAGAGACCCAGTACTTC
-	-	TRBV30	TRBJ1-1	CAWREGPMYGDTEAFF	TGTGCCTGGAGAGAGGGACCGATGTACGGGGACACTGAAGCTTTCTTT
-	-	TRBV18	TRBJ1-1	CASSPPTGNTEAFF	TGTGCCAGCTCACCCCCGACGGGGAACACTGAAGCTTTCTTT
-	-	TRBV27	TRBJ2-2	CASRQILAGELFF	TGTGCCAGCAGACAGATTCTTGCCGGGGAGCTGTTTTTT
-	TRBD1	TRBV5-1	TRBJ1-2	CASSYTGDVNYGYTF	TGCGCCAGCAGCTACACAGGGGACGTGAACTATGGCTACACCTTC
-	-	TRBV4-1	TRBJ2-2	CASSQEEGGNTGELFF	TGCGCCAGCAGCCAAGAAGAGGGCGGGAACACCGGGGAGCTGTTTTTT
-	-	TRBV13	TRBJ1-6	CASSLGLRENSPLHF	TGTGCCAGCAGCTTAGGCCTCAGGGAGAATTCACCCCTCCACTTT
-	-	TRBV6-6	TRBJ2-7	CASSTGWDVYEQYF	TGTGCCAGCAGTACAGGGTGGGATGTGTACGAGCAGTACTTC
few	-	TRBV28	TRBJ1-5	CASRDSNQPQHF	TGTGCCAGCCGCGATAGCAATCAGCCCCAGCATTTT
-	-	TRBV10-3	TRBJ1-1	CAIRDGEGTEAFF	TGTGCCATACGGGACGGGGAAGGCACTGAAGCTTTCTTT
-	TRBD1	TRBV4-1	TRBJ2-7	CASSRQSGTVSVSEQYF	TGCGCCAGCAGCCGCCAGTCGGGGACAGTGAGTGTGTCCGAGCAGTACTTC
-	-	TRBV29-1	TRBJ1-2	CSVDHRLRGGGYTF	TGCAGCGTTGACCATCGACTAAGGGGCGGTGGCTACACCTTC
-	-	TRBV27	TRBJ2-1	CASSPTSYNEQFF	TGTGCCAGCAGTCCGACCTCCTACAATGAGCAGTTCTTC
-	TRBD1	TRBV7-9	TRBJ2-2	CASSSGQGIGELFF	TGTGCCAGCAGCTCGGGACAGGGGATCGGGGAGCTGTTTTTT
-	TRBD2	TRBV2	TRBJ2-7	CASSHGTSGISYEQYF	TGTGCCAGCAGCCATGGGACTAGCGGGATCTCCTACGAGCAGTACTTC
-	TRBD2	TRBV5-4	TRBJ2-7	CASSLNRGRARYF	TGTGCCAGCAGCTTGAATCGCGGGAGGGCCAGGTACTTC
-	-	TRBV4-1	TRBJ2-6	CASSQDDSISGANVLTF	TGCGCCAGCAGCCAAGATGACAGTATCTCTGGGGCCAACGTCCTGACTTTC
-	-	TRBV6-5	TRBJ2-7	CASSYSYVQGHEQYF	TGTGCCAGCAGTTACTCGTATGTACAGGGTCACGAGCAGTACTTC
-	-	TRBV27	TRBJ2-7	CARLWDNKGYEQYF	TGTGCCAGGCTGTGGGACAACAAAGGCTACGAGCAGTACTTC
-	-	TRBV10-2	TRBJ1-2	CASRESGPRNYGYTF	TGCGCCAGCAGGGAATCCGGGCCTCGAAACTATGGCTACACCTTC
-	-	TRBV15	TRBJ1-5	CAAGQGNWFGSNQPQHF	TGTGCCGCGGGCCAGGGGAATTGGTTTGGTAGCAATCAGCCCCAGCATTTT
-	-	TRBV28	TRBJ2-7	CASSSARQSPYEQYF	TGTGCCAGCAGTTCCGCCAGACAGTCCCCCTACGAGCAGTACTTC
-	-	TRBV9	TRBJ2-2	CASSVEGNANTGELFF	TGTGCCAGCAGCGTAGAAGGGAATGCTAACACCGGGGAGCTGTTTTTT
once	TRBD1	TRBV11-2	TRBJ1-1	CASSTLPGQGDAEAFF	TGTGCCAGCAGCACCCTCCCGGGACAGGGGGACGCTGAAGCTTTCTTT
-	TRBD1	TRBV11-3	TRBJ2-1	CASSTGQGWYNEQFF	TGTGCCAGCAGCACAGGACAGGGGTGGTACAATGAGCAGTTCTTC
-	-	TRBV7-9	TRBJ1-4	CASSLEGSEKLFF	TGTGCCAGCAGCTTGGAGGGTTCTGAAAAACTGTTTTTT
few	-	TRBV10-2	TRBJ1-1	CASMWGFGNTEAFF	TGCGCCAGCATGTGGGGTTTTGGGAACACTGAAGCTTTCTTT
-	-	TRBV27	TRBJ2-6	CASSPLASGANVLTF	TGTGCCAGCAGTCCATTAGCCTCTGGGGCCAACGTCCTGACTTTC
-	TRBD2	TRBV7-8	TRBJ2-1	CASSLSGRPQLNEQFF	TGTGCCAGCAGCCTCAGCGGGAGGCCTCAGTTAAATGAGCAGTTCTTC
-	-	TRBV7-9	TRBJ2-7	CASRISGTYEQYF	TGTGCCAGCAGAATTAGCGGAACCTACGAGCAGTACTTC
-	-	TRBV27	TRBJ1-2	CASSLGPGAYGYTF	TGTGCCAGCAGTTTAGGTCCGGGGGCCTATGGCTACACCTTC